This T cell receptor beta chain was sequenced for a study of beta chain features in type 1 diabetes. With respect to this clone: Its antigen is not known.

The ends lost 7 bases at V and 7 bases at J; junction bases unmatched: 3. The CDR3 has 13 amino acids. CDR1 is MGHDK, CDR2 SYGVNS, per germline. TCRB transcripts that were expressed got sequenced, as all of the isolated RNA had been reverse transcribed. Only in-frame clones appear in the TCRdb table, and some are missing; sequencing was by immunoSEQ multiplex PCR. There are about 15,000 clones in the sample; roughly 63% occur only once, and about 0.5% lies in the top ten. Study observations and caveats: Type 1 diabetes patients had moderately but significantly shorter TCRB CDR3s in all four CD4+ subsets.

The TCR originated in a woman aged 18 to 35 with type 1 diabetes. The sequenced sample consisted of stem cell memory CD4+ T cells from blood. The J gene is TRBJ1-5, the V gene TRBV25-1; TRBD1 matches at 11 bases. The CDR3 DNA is TGTGCCAGCACAGGACAGGGGGCCCAGCCCCAGCATTTT. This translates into CASTGQGAQPQHF.